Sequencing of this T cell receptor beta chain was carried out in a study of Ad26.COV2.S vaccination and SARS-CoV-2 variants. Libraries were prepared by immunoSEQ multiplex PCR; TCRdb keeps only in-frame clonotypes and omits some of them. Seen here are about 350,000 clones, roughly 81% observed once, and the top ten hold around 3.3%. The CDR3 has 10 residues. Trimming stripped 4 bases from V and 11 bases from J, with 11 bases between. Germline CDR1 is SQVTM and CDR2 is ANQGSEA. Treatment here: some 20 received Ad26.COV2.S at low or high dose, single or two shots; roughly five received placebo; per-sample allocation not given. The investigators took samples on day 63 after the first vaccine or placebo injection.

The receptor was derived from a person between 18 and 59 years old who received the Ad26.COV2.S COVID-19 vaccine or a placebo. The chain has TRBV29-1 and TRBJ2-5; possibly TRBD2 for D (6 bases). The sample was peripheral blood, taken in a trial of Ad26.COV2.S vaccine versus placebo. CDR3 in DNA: TGCAGCGTTGGGGGGGAAAAGCAGTACTTC. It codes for CSVGGEKQYF.